This T cell receptor beta chain was profiled in a study of T cells in Graves' hyperthyroidism and ophthalmopathy. The study, taken as a whole, reports: The model's output predicted ophthalmopathy at a median of around 7 months prior to onset.

To note about this clonotype: Its antigen is as yet unknown.

Patients between 18 and 65 years old had hyperthyroidism, newly diagnosed and lasting under 2 months. Exclusion of a patient resulted from uncontrolled infection, other autoimmune disease, pregnancy or lactation. PBMCs came from 10 ml fresh peripheral blood. The CDR3 contains 14 residues. Germline-derived CDR1 and CDR2 are KGHSH and LQKENI. After removal of 5 bases from V and 8 bases from J, the junction contained 6 bases not matched to a gene. The source material, RNA transcripts, was used to amplify TCR beta CDR3 regions. TCR CDR3 regions were first amplified by RT-PCR with HTBI primers. TCRdb processed the multiplex PCR reads anew with MiXCR; each CDR3 protein has one entry. The table records under 400,000 distinct CDR3 sequences, approximately 18% of them present only once.

The sample taken for sequencing was blood. This clonotype was obtained from a woman aged 45-60 years with Graves' hyperthyroidism. The rearrangement uses TRBV18 and TRBJ2-1; 10 nucleotides agree with TRBD2. The CDR3 region is CASSSTSGVDEQFF. CDR3 in DNA: TGTGCCAGCTCATCTACTAGCGGGGTCGATGAGCAGTTCTTC.